This T cell receptor beta chain was recorded in a study of beta chain features in type 1 diabetes. Study-wide background: Across the samples, roughly 99 million sorted cells were examined in total. Notes on the study in general: All four CD4+ subsets of Type 1 diabetes patients contained TCRB CDR3s that were moderately but significantly shorter.

V lost 0 bases to trimming and J lost 4 bases; unmatched junction nucleotides: 9. Germline V gives CDR1 LGHNA, CDR2 YSLEER. The CDR3 loop spans 17 amino acids. With respect to this clone: Its antigen is unknown.

The study reverse transcribed the entire isolated RNA, so it sequenced expressed TCRB transcripts. Clones were sequenced by immunoSEQ multiplex PCR, and TCRdb holds only the in-frame ones, with some missing. The sample lists more than 300,000 clones, around an eighth occurring once. The chain carries TRBV4-3 and TRBJ2-5; 9 positions agree with TRBD2. The material sequenced was naive CD4+ T cells from blood. The receptor was isolated from a woman aged 18-35 years with type 1 diabetes. The CDR3 is CASSQDPAGGPRETQYF. DNA for the CDR3: TGCGCCAGCAGCCAAGACCCAGCGGGGGGCCCGCGAGAGACCCAGTACTTC.